This TCR beta chain stems from a study of identical twins. TCRdb re-called the 5' RACE reads through MiXCR, storing one row per CDR3 protein. The sample has under 450,000 distinct CDR3 sequences, approximately 17% seen once. CDR3 size: 15 residues. Germline loops: CDR1 SGHDN, CDR2 FVKESK. Deletions cut 1 base from V and 9 bases from J, with 18 bases between. This sequence was found in a man aged 50 to 59 in good health. This chain links TRBV14 with TRBJ2-5; perhaps TRBD2 as D (5 bases). Source material: naive T cells sorted from blood. CDR3 sequence reads: CASSQGWGAASPQYF. CDR3 DNA: TGTGCCAGCAGCCAAGGATGGGGAGCCGCGTCCCCCCAGTACTTC.